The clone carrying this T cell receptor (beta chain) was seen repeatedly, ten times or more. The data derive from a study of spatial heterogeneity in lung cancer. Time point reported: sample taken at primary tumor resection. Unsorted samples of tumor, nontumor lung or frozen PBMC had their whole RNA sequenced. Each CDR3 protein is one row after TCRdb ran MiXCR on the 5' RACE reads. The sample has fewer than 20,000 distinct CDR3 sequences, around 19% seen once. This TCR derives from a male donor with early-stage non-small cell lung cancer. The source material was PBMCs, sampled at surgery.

CDR3 nucleotide sequence: TGCGCCAGCAGCGACGGAAGCACAGATACGCAGTATTTT. Protein product: CASSDGSTDTQYF. The chain combines TRBV5-1 with TRBJ2-3; D uncertain. The CDR3 runs to 13 residues. V lost 4 bases, J lost 0 bases, and 6 bases lay in between. Per the germline V gene, CDR1 is SGHRS and CDR2 is YFSETQ. Combining the CDR3 with reference TRBV5-1 and TRBJ2-3 gives the whole variable domain KAGVTQTPRYLIKTRGQQVTLSCSPISGHRSVSWYQQTPGQGLQFLFEYFSETQRNKGNFPGRFSGRQFSNSRSEMNVSTLELGDSALYLCASSDGSTDTQYFGPGTRLTVL.